Each of the 26 T cell receptor beta chains below was sequenced from the same sample in a study of long-term antiretroviral therapy in people with HIV. The immunoSEQ assay was v3.0, run at survey level. The data were produced by immunoSEQ multiplex PCR, yet TCRdb's version contains in-frame clones alone and is incomplete. The table has 25,000 to 35,000 clones, more than 85% seen once. The sequencing used unsorted PBMCs, collected 2 years after starting antiretroviral therapy. All receptors come from a man over 45 with HIV.

The genes are TRBV7-2 and TRBJ1-4; D gene uncertain. Per the germline V gene, CDR1 is SGHTA and CDR2 is FQGNSA. The CDR3 contains 13 residues. V shed 5 bases and J shed 8 bases, with 12 bases lying between them. The CDR3 reads CASSPGGSEKLFF. CDR3 nucleotide sequence: TGTGCCAGCAGCCCCGGAGGGAGCGAAAAACTGTTTTTT.

J is TRBJ1-1 and V is TRBV15, with D uncertain. The CDR3 is made up of 13 amino acids. Germline V gene data show CDR1 as LNHNV and CDR2 as YYDKDF (reference sequence). V was trimmed by 2 bases and J by 1 base, leaving 5 bases between them. CDR3: CATSRSANTEAFF. CDR3 bases: TGTGCCACCAGCAGATCAGCGAACACTGAAGCTTTCTTT.

This clone appeared once. The CDR3 bases are TGTGCCACCTTGGGACAGGGTTTGGACGAGCAGTACTTC. It specifies CATLGQGLDEQYF. V usage is TRBV10-3 and J usage is TRBJ2-7, with 9 bases that match TRBD1. The CDR3 runs 13 residues. Germline V gene sequence: CDR1 ENHRY, CDR2 SYGVKD. Losses at the gene ends were 10 bases for V and 5 bases for J; bases not matched to a gene: 9.

The chain has TRBV7-9 and TRBJ2-7; 9 nucleotides line up with TRBD1. This CDR3 is 14 amino acids long. Per the germline V gene, CDR1 is SEHNR and CDR2 is FQNEAQ (reference sequence). V trimming: 4 bases; J trimming: 2 bases; junction bases outside the gene matches: 3. Written as DNA, the CDR3 is TGTGCCAGCAGCTACCGACAGGGGGCCTACGAGCAGTACTTC. Protein sequence: CASSYRQGAYEQYF.

The chain recombines TRBV11-3 with TRBJ1-1; D is unclear. V dropped 3 bases and J dropped 4 bases, with 12 bases sitting between them. The CDR3 consists of 14 residues. CDR1 and CDR2 (germline): SGHNT, YENEEA. CDR3 residues: CASSLGSGSTEAFF. The DNA of the CDR3 is TGTGCCAGCAGCTTGGGGTCCGGATCCACTGAAGCTTTCTTT. Drawing the rest from reference TRBV11-3 and TRBJ1-1, the complete variable domain is EAGVVQSPRYKIIEKKQPVAFWCNPISGHNTLYWYLQNLGQGPELLIRYENEEAVDDSQLPKDRFSAERLKGVDSTLKIQPAELGDSAVYLCASSLGSGSTEAFFGQGTRLTVV.

A single count supports this clone. The chain joins TRBV7-9 to TRBJ1-1; D remains ambiguous. This CDR3 contains 13 residues. The V gene's germline CDR1 is SEHNR and CDR2 FQNEAQ (reference sequence). Trimming shortened V by 2 bases and J by 10 bases, and 14 bases separated the two germline ends. CDR3 protein: CASSLLSGAPAFF. The CDR3 DNA reads as TGTGCCAGCAGCTTACTATCCGGAGCCCCAGCTTTCTTT.

A single count supports this clone. The chain joins TRBV18 to TRBJ1-1; D ambiguous. This CDR3 has 13 residues. Germline loops: CDR1 KGHSH, CDR2 LQKENI. Trimming pared 3 bases from V and 5 bases from J, leaving 10 bases between. This chain's CDR3 is CASSPGGWTEAFF. CDR3 in DNA: TGTGCCAGCTCACCGGGCGGGTGGACTGAAGCTTTCTTT.

The genes are TRBV6-5 and TRBJ2-7, with 10 positions matching TRBD2. CDR3 length: 12 amino acids. CDR1 and CDR2 (germline): MNHEY, SVGAGI. V lost 5 bases to trimming and J lost 5 bases; unmatched junction nucleotides: 0. CDR3 coding DNA: TGTGCCAGCAGTGGGACTAGCGACGAGCAGTACTTC. This translates into CASSGTSDEQYF.

This clone was found a few times. The chain couples TRBV4-3 to TRBJ2-1, with 11 bases matching TRBD2. V shed 5 bases, J shed 6 bases, and the junction held 0 bases outside the gene matches. The germline V gene encodes CDR1 LGHNA and CDR2 YSLEER. This CDR3 region has 13 residues. CDR3 nucleotide sequence: TGCGCCAGCAGCACTAGCGGGGGCAATGAGCAGTTCTTC. This translates into CASSTSGGNEQFF.

CDR3 protein: CASSRTGGWTEAFF. The CDR3 DNA reads TGTGCCAGCAGCAGAACAGGGGGATGGACTGAAGCTTTCTTT. The chain carries TRBV13 and TRBJ1-1; 8 bases agree with TRBD1. In germline, CDR1 is PRHDT, CDR2 FYEKMQ (reference sequence). With V trimmed by 5 bases and J by 5 bases, 7 bases remained unmatched. CDR3 length equals 14 residues.

This clone appeared a single time. The chain links TRBV2 to TRBJ1-2, with 10 bases lining up with TRBD1. This CDR3 spans 15 amino acids. The germline CDR1 and CDR2 sequences are SNHLY and FYNNEI. J gave up 4 bases and V 2 bases, and 4 bases lay outside the gene matches. The CDR3 here is CASSESGQGGYGYTF. The CDR3 DNA reads TGTGCCAGCAGTGAAAGTGGACAGGGGGGCTATGGCTACACCTTC. Supplemented by reference TRBV2 and TRBJ1-2, the full variable domain reads EPEVTQTPSHQVTQMGQEVILRCVPISNHLYFYWYRQILGQKVEFLVSFYNNEISEKSEIFDDQFSVERPDGSNFTLKIRSTKLEDSAMYFCASSESGQGGYGYTFGSGTRLTVV.

J is TRBJ2-4 and V is TRBV6-6; no clear D gene. The CDR3 has 15 residues. CDR1 MNHNY and CDR2 SVGAGI come from the germline V gene (reference sequence). Deletions cut 5 bases from V and 3 bases from J, with 14 bases between. In DNA form, the CDR3 reads TGTGCCAGCAGTGATCACGGGTTAGGCAAAAACATTCAGTACTTC. Residues: CASSDHGLGKNIQYF.

The DNA for the CDR3 is TGTGCCAGCAGTTCAGCGGGAGGATCAGAGACCCAGTACTTC. Its translation: CASSSAGGSETQYF. This chain uses TRBV27 with TRBJ2-5; TRBD2 agrees at 9 bases. CDR1 and CDR2 from the germline V gene are MNHEY and SMNVEV (reference sequence). Losses at the gene ends were 4 bases for V and 4 bases for J; bases not matched to a gene: 4. The CDR3 sequence is 14 residues long.

This sequence joins TRBV15 and TRBJ2-2; the match to TRBD1 covers 10 bases. Losses at the gene ends were 2 bases for V and 4 bases for J; bases not matched to a gene: 7. The germline V gene has CDR1 LNHNV and CDR2 YYDKDF (reference sequence). This CDR3 comprises 17 residues. CDR3 amino acids: CATSRRQGARVTGELFF. The CDR3 DNA reads as TGTGCCACCAGCAGACGACAGGGGGCAAGGGTCACCGGGGAGCTGTTTTTT.

This clone came up once. The rearrangement uses TRBV19 and TRBJ2-2; a weak D match, TRBD2 (6 bases). The ends were cut back, 1 base at V and 3 bases at J, with 12 bases in the middle. Germline V gene lookup returns CDR1 LNHDA and CDR2 SQIVND (reference sequence). This CDR3 has 16 residues. The DNA for the CDR3 is TGTGCCAGTAGTATAGCTCGGGACTGGGACACCGGGGAGCTGTTTTTT. Its translation is CASSIARDWDTGELFF.

The V call is TRBV6-5, the J call TRBJ2-7, with 7 nucleotides matching TRBD2. The CDR3 is 15 residues long. Germline V gives CDR1 MNHEY, CDR2 SVGAGI. Losses at the gene ends were 2 bases for V and 5 bases for J; bases not matched to a gene: 9. Written as DNA, the CDR3 is TGTGCCAGCAGTTACGTACGGACTAGGATCGACGAGCAGTACTTC. This translates into CASSYVRTRIDEQYF.

V and J are TRBV6-1 and TRBJ1-1; D is unresolved. The germline V and J ends were trimmed by 7 bases and 5 bases, with 14 bases remaining between them. This CDR3 is 13 amino acids long. The germline V gene has CDR1 MNHNS and CDR2 SASEGT. The CDR3 region has the DNA TGTGCCAGCACCTCGGGAGGAACGACTGAAGCTTTCTTT. Translation gives CASTSGGTTEAFF.

The chain carries TRBV2 and TRBJ2-3; 12 bases align to TRBD2. This CDR3 is built from 16 residues. Germline CDR1 is SNHLY and CDR2 is FYNNEI. Trimming at V came to 6 bases and at J to 6 bases, leaving 10 bases not matched to a gene. This chain's CDR3 is CASRKILAGGLDTQYF. CDR3 bases: TGTGCCAGCAGGAAGATCCTAGCGGGGGGGCTGGATACGCAGTATTTT.

The gene calls are TRBV30 and TRBJ2-1; D unresolved. This CDR3 comprises 12 residues. The ends were cut back, 8 bases at V and 6 bases at J, with 14 bases in the middle. Germline V CDR1 and CDR2: GTSNPN, SVGIG (reference sequence). The CDR3 DNA reads as TGTGCCGGGGTAGCCCCGTCCAATGAGCAGTTCTTC. Residues: CAGVAPSNEQFF.

The chain couples TRBV11-2 to TRBJ2-3; D ambiguous. CDR1 is SGHAT and CDR2 is FQNNGV in the germline V gene. CDR3 length: 13 residues. V lost 0 bases and J lost 4, with 5 bases in between. The CDR3 region is CASSLEVADTQYF. The CDR3 region has the DNA TGTGCCAGCAGCTTAGAAGTGGCAGATACGCAGTATTTT.

This rearrangement joins TRBV14 to TRBJ1-1; 8 bases fit TRBD1. Germline V gives CDR1 SGHDN, CDR2 FVKESK. The CDR3 length is 14 residues. V lost 0 bases and J lost 8; bases outside the gene matches: 5. CDR3 bases: TGTGCCAGCAGCCAAGATGGGACAGGTAAAGAAGCTTTCTTT. This encodes CASSQDGTGKEAFF.

The chain is built from TRBV6-5 and TRBJ2-5; tentative D call: TRBD2 (5 bases). CDR1 and CDR2 (germline): MNHEY, SVGAGI. V shed 4 bases and J shed 0 bases, with 9 bases lying between them. CDR3 size: 14 residues. This CDR3 is CASSSGSDQETQYF. In DNA, the CDR3 is TGTGCCAGCAGTTCGGGGAGCGACCAAGAGACCCAGTACTTC.

This clone appeared once. This sequence joins TRBV10-3 and TRBJ1-1; D may be TRBD1 (5 bases). Germline lookup yields CDR1 ENHRY and CDR2 SYGVKD. Trimming shortened V by 3 bases and J by 5 bases, and 13 bases separated the two germline ends. The CDR3 covers 14 residues. The CDR3 region is CAISDQGRGTEAFF. As DNA, the CDR3 is TGTGCCATCAGTGACCAGGGAAGAGGAACTGAAGCTTTCTTT.

The chain combines TRBV30 with TRBJ1-2; D remains ambiguous. This CDR3 comprises 12 residues. V was cut by 0 bases and J by 7 bases, with 9 bases left in between. Per the germline V gene, CDR1 is GTSNPN and CDR2 is SVGIG (reference sequence). CDR3 loop: CAWSVTRSGYTF. DNA of the CDR3: TGTGCCTGGAGTGTAACCAGAAGTGGCTACACCTTC.

The chain is built from TRBV2 and TRBJ1-1; D is undetermined. Germline V gene data show CDR1 as SNHLY and CDR2 as FYNNEI. The CDR3 has 14 amino acids. Trimming stripped 4 bases from V and 0 bases from J, with 9 bases between. The CDR3: CASSVGIMNTEAFF. DNA for the CDR3: TGTGCCAGCAGTGTTGGTATAATGAACACTGAAGCTTTCTTT.

This clone appeared once. The chain carries TRBV2 and TRBJ2-2; the D gene is possibly TRBD2 (5 bases). The CDR3 totals 17 residues. The ends were cut back, 3 bases at V and 3 bases at J, with 17 bases in the middle. CDR1 and CDR2 from the germline V gene are SNHLY and FYNNEI. The CDR3 coding sequence is TGTGCCAGCAGTGAGCCCCGAGGGCTTATGGACACCGGGGAGCTGTTTTTT. It codes for CASSEPRGLMDTGELFF.